This T cell receptor (beta chain) was sequenced in a study of OX40 agonist ivuxolimab in advanced cancers. Study information: Previous treatment with anti-PD-1, anti-PD-L1 or anti-CTLA-4 therapy was allowed; less than 45% had received some.

Study-level points and caveats: Relative to CD4+ cells, CD8+ T cells on average had more expanded clones.

The assay was immunoSEQ multiplex PCR, and TCRdb's table has in-frame clones only and misses some. The data contain more than 10,000 clones, about 93% of them singletons. This CDR3 has 12 amino acids. With respect to this clone: No antigen is known for it.

The genes are TRBV7-5 and TRBJ2-7; the table's D call, TRBD2, has no DNA check behind it. TRBV7-5 is flagged as a pseudogene. Source: CD4+ or CD8+ T cells sorted from blood, taken in a trial of the OX40 agonist ivuxolimab. The origin of this receptor is an adult with an advanced solid tumor such as melanoma, head and neck, liver or kidney cancer. The CDR3 loop is CASSPEAYEQYF. The DNA for the CDR3 is TGTGCCAGCAGCCCGGAGGCCTACGAGCAGTACTTC.